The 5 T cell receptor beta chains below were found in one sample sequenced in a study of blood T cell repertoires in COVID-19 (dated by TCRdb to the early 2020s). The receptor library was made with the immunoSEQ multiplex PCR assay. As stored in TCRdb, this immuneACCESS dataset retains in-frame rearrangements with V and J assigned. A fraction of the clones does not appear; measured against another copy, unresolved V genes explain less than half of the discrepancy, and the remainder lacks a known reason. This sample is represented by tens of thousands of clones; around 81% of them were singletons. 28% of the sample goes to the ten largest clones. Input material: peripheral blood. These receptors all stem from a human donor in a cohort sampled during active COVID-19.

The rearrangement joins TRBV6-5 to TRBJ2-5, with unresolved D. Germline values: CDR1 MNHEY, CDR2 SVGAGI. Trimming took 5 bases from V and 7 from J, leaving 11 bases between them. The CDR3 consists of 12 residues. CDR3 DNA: TGTGCCAGCAGTAGGCTAGAAGGGACCCAGTACTTC. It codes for CASSRLEGTQYF.

CDR3 DNA: TGCGCCAGCAGCCAAGTGGGACAGAGCACAGATACGCAGTATTTT. Amino acids: CASSQVGQSTDTQYF. The J gene is TRBJ2-3, the V gene TRBV4-1, with 7 nucleotides matching TRBD1. The CDR3 consists of 15 residues. Germline CDR1 MGHRA, CDR2 YSYEKL. The trim removed 1 base at V and 0 bases at J, leaving 1 base unmatched.

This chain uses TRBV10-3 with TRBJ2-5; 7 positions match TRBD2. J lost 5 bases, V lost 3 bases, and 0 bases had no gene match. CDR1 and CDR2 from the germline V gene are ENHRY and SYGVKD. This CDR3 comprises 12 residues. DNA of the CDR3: TGTGCCATCAGTGATAGCGGGGAGACCCAGTACTTC. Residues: CAISDSGETQYF.

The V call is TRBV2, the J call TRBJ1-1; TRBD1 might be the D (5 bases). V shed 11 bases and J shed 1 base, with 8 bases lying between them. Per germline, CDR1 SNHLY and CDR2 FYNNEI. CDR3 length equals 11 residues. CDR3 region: CAGGENTEAFF. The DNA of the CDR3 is TGTGCCGGAGGGGAGAACACTGAAGCTTTCTTT.

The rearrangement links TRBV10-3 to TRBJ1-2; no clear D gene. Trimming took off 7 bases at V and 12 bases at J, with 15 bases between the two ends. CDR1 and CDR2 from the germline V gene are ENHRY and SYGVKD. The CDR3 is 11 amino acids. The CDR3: CAIKFGSENTF. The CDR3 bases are TGTGCCATCAAGTTTGGGTCGGAGAACACCTTC.